This T cell receptor beta chain was sequenced during a study of shared clonotypes between healthy human individuals. Sequenced by immunoSEQ multiplex PCR; TCRdb stores in-frame clones only, minus some. Among some 2,000,000 clones listed, approximately 94% were seen once. This clone was detected only once. The V gene lost 4 bases and the J gene lost 5 bases, with 20 bases spanning the gap. The CDR3 is 16 residues long. The sequenced sample was naive CD4+ T cells sorted from blood. The subset is: CD45RA+ positively selected. V gene TRBV6-7 combines with J gene TRBJ1-2, with D possibly TRBD1 on 6 matching bases. TRBV6-7 is an open reading frame whose function is uncertain. The sequence was obtained from a man aged 18 to 35 in good health. The CDR3 sequence: CASSFTQGHRRYGYTF. CDR3 nucleotide sequence: TGTGCCAGCAGTTTTACACAGGGCCACCGGCGATATGGCTACACCTTC.